The 18 T cell receptor beta chains reported below all come from one sample, sequenced in a study of T cell repertoires in cytomegalovirus infection. These receptors have no known antigen. TCRdb ran MiXCR on the reads and lists one entry per CDR3 protein. Counted here are about a million distinct CDR3 sequences, less than 40% occurring once; the ten biggest clones make up more than 12%. Source: cultured CD8+ T cells from PBMCs, taken from culture after CMV antigen stimulation. All receptors come from a human donor in good health (CMV status not recorded). Some clones in this sample may be carry-over from other donors' samples.

Only a few counts were recorded for this clonotype. The chain employs TRBV7-2 and TRBJ1-2; D call uncertain. CDR3 length: 15 amino acids. Looked up from germline, CDR1 is SGHTA and CDR2 is FQGNSA. Trimming removed 1 base from V and 2 bases from J, with 11 bases in between. CDR3 protein: CASSLGWTDNYGYTF. The CDR3 nucleotides are TGTGCCAGCAGCTTAGGTTGGACTGACAACTATGGCTACACCTTC.

This clonotype was seen repeatedly, ten times or more. This sequence joins TRBV6-5 and TRBJ2-1; TRBD1 agrees at 9 bases. The CDR3 extends over 15 amino acids. The trim removed 4 bases at V and 5 bases at J, leaving 6 bases unmatched. Germline-derived CDR1 and CDR2 are MNHEY and SVGAGI. The CDR3 sequence is CASSFSDRGNNEQFF. The CDR3 DNA sequence: TGTGCCAGCAGTTTCTCCGACAGGGGGAACAATGAGCAGTTCTTC.

The rearrangement joins TRBV29-1 to TRBJ2-6, with no clear D. Germline-derived CDR1 and CDR2 are SQVTM and ANQGSEA. Trimming cost V 4 bases and J 0 bases, with 4 bases left between them. The CDR3 contains 13 residues. In DNA, the CDR3 is TGCAGCGTTGCAGTCTCTGGGGCCAACGTCCTGACTTTC. Its translation is CSVAVSGANVLTF. Full variable domain (rest looked up from reference TRBV29-1 and TRBJ2-6): SAVISQKPSRDICQRGTSLTIQCQVDSQVTMMFWYRQQPGQSLTLIATANQGSEATYESGFVIDKFPISRPNLTFSTLTVSNMSPEDSSIYLCSVAVSGANVLTFGAGSRLTVL.

The chain employs TRBV28 and TRBJ2-7, with 9 nucleotides matching TRBD1. Germline-derived CDR1 and CDR2 are MDHEN and SYDVKM. Trimming removed 9 bases from V and 4 bases from J; junction bases left unmatched: 10. This CDR3 is built from 14 residues. As DNA, the CDR3 is TGTGCCAGTCGAGGACAGGGGAGTTTGTACGAGCAGTACGTC. As protein: CASRGQGSLYEQYV.

This clonotype was picked up a small number of times. CDR3 sequence reads: CASSTPRDKYEQYV. CDR3 nucleotide sequence: TGTGCCAGCAGTACCCCCAGGGACAAATACGAGCAGTACGTC. This chain joins TRBV28 and TRBJ2-7; D is possibly TRBD1 (6 bases). Germline V CDR1 and CDR2: MDHEN, SYDVKM. With 5 bases removed from V and 4 bases from J, the gap between germline ends came to 15 bases. The CDR3 is made up of 14 amino acids.

The chain joins TRBV9 to TRBJ2-6, with TRBD2 identical over 7 bases. Germline CDR1 SGDLS, CDR2 YYNGEE. The CDR3 length is 18 residues. The J segment lost 4 bases and the V segment lost 4 bases, leaving 14 bases of the junction unmatched. The CDR3 reads CASSSGTTGNSGANVLTF. The CDR3 nucleotides read TGTGCCAGCAGCAGCGGGACTACAGGAAATTCCGGGGCCAACGTCCTGACTTTC.

The chain combines TRBV6-1 with TRBJ1-2; 12 bases map to TRBD1. The CDR3 runs to 17 residues. Germline V gene lookup returns CDR1 MNHNS and CDR2 SASEGT. The V segment lost 6 bases and the J segment 4 bases; nucleotides outside the gene matches: 12. The DNA for the CDR3 is TGTGCCAGCAGGGGAGGGACAGGGGGCGTTCTTGGCTATGGCTACACCTTC. Translation: CASRGGTGGVLGYGYTF.

This clonotype was observed a handful of times. V usage is TRBV15 and J usage is TRBJ2-7, with 7 bases that match TRBD1. The CDR3 is made up of 15 amino acids. Per germline, CDR1 LNHNV and CDR2 YYDKDF (reference sequence). V shed 0 bases and J 3 bases; nucleotides not matched to a gene: 5. The CDR3 coding sequence is TGTGCCACCAGCAGAGATCTGGGGACAGTCTACGAGCAGTACTTC. Its translation is CATSRDLGTVYEQYF. The full variable domain, with the rest looked up from reference TRBV15 and TRBJ2-7, is DAMVIQNPRYQVTQFGKPVTLSCSQTLNHNVMYWYQQKSSQAPKLLFHYYDKDFNNEADTPDNFQSRRPNTSFCFLDIRSPGLGDTAMYLCATSRDLGTVYEQYFGPGTRLTVT.

This clonotype was observed many times. The chain employs TRBV7-6 and TRBJ1-1, with D hard to call. This CDR3 region has 13 residues. V lost 4 bases, J lost 6 bases, and 12 bases lay in between. Germline V gene lookup returns CDR1 SGHVS and CDR2 FNYEAQ. CDR3 DNA sequence: TGTGCCAGCAGCTGGGCGGATGTGGCTGAAGCTTTCTTT. Encoded protein: CASSWADVAEAFF.

This clonotype was seen a few times. The chain couples TRBV28 to TRBJ2-5, with 9 bases aligning to TRBD1. There are 15 residues in the CDR3. J gave up 1 base and V 8 bases, and 8 bases lay outside the gene matches. Germline CDR1 is MDHEN and CDR2 is SYDVKM. CDR3: CASRSGTGTQETQYF. CDR3 DNA: TGTGCCAGCCGATCCGGGACAGGGACCCAAGAGACCCAGTACTTC.

The CDR3 here is CASIQAMNTEAFF. The CDR3 coding sequence is TGTGCCAGCATCCAGGCAATGAACACTGAAGCTTTCTTT. V gene TRBV6-5 combines with J gene TRBJ1-1; D not certain. CDR3 length: 13 residues. CDR1 and CDR2 (germline): MNHEY, SVGAGI. V lost 7 bases to trimming and J lost 0 bases, with 9 bases between them.

The rearrangement links TRBV7-6 to TRBJ2-3; possible D gene TRBD1, 6 bases. The CDR3 spans 18 residues. The germline CDR1 and CDR2 sequences are SGHVS and FNYEAQ. The V end lost 2 bases, the J end lost 2 bases, and 20 bases lay between the germline ends. The CDR3, as DNA: TGTGCCAGCAGCTTACCGCCCCTTGGACAGCTAATCACAGATACGCAGTATTTT. Protein sequence: CASSLPPLGQLITDTQYF.

This clonotype was detected only a few times. The CDR3 DNA sequence: TGTGCCGGCAACGTTACGACAGGGCACTCCTATAATTCACCCCTCCACTTT. This encodes CAGNVTTGHSYNSPLHF. J is TRBJ1-6 and V is TRBV19; 7 bases align to TRBD1. Per the germline V gene, CDR1 is LNHDA and CDR2 is SQIVND (reference sequence). This CDR3 spans 17 amino acids. Unmatched junction bases numbered 13, after V lost 11 bases and J lost 0 bases.

This clonotype was detected ten times or more. The CDR3 spells CASSSGYAYEQYF. The CDR3 DNA is TGTGCCAGCAGCTCGGGGTACGCCTACGAGCAGTACTTC. The genes are TRBV7-8 and TRBJ2-7; weak D call: TRBD2 (5 bases). The CDR3 is 13 residues long. Deletions cut 4 bases from V and 2 bases from J, with 9 bases between. The germline V gene has CDR1 SGHVS and CDR2 FQNEAQ.

The chain carries TRBV7-4 and TRBJ2-3; the D call may be TRBD1 or TRBD2 (5 bases each). V dropped 1 base and J dropped 4 bases, with 15 bases sitting between them. This CDR3 has 16 residues. Germline assignment: CDR1 SGHVT and CDR2 SQSDAQ. DNA for the CDR3: TGTGCCAGCAGCTTAGATTCGGGGCCAGTCGCAGATACGCAGTATTTT. It encodes CASSLDSGPVADTQYF.

The count of this clonotype is one. A much larger clonotype is one base distant, so this may be a read error. The gene calls are TRBV7-9 and TRBJ1-1; TRBD1 is a possible D gene (6 bases). This CDR3 has 14 amino acids. Germline V gives CDR1 SEHNR, CDR2 FQNEAQ (reference sequence). CDR3 amino acids: CANSPGQKNTEAFF. The CDR3 coding sequence is TGTGCCAACAGCCCCGGACAGAAGAACACTGAAGCTTTCTTT.

This clonotype was recorded at least ten times. J is TRBJ2-7 and V is TRBV6-1; no reliable D call. Trimming cost V 2 bases and J 1 base, with 6 bases left between them. The CDR3 is 13 amino acids. Germline V gene data show CDR1 as MNHNS and CDR2 as SASEGT. The CDR3 bases are TGTGCCAGCAGTGAATGGGGATCCTACGAGCAGTACGTC. Its protein product is CASSEWGSYEQYV.

This clonotype was seen ten or more times. The chain carries TRBV7-8 and TRBJ2-1, with 7 bases that match TRBD1. The J segment lost 3 bases and the V segment lost 0 bases, leaving 17 bases of the junction unmatched. This CDR3 is 20 amino acids long. Germline assignment: CDR1 SGHVS and CDR2 FQNEAQ. The CDR3 DNA is TGTGCCAGCAGCTTAGCGCCGCAGGGGGACACATTCCTTTTCTACAATGAGCAGTTCTTC. Amino acids: CASSLAPQGDTFLFYNEQFF.